This T cell receptor (beta chain) was identified during a study of shared clonotypes between healthy human individuals. CD45RO-negative, CCR7-selected cells formed the naive CD8 fraction, which excluded terminally differentiated effector memory CD45RA+ cells. V dropped 5 bases and J dropped 4 bases, with 18 bases sitting between them. Germline V gene lookup returns CDR1 MNHEY and CDR2 SMNVEV (reference sequence). The CDR3 sequence is 15 residues long. Comments on this clone: Antigen specificity is unknown.

Points from the study as a whole: Memory subsets generally showed lower estimated richness than naive subsets. Naive CD4 clonotypes were shared across a handful of donors at roughly 5.5%.

Method: immunoSEQ multiplex PCR; TCRdb's copy keeps in-frame clones and lacks some. There are 2 million to 2.5 million clones in the sample; just under 95% occur only once, and 0.85% to 1.3% lies in the top ten. V is TRBV27 and J is TRBJ2-7, with D tentatively TRBD2 (6 bases). Sample: naive CD8+ T cells sorted from blood. The clonotype originates from a man between 18 and 35 years old in good health. DNA of the CDR3: TGTGCCAGCAGTCCGATATCGGAGGGTTCGTACGAGCAGTACTTC. This sequence encodes CASSPISEGSYEQYF.